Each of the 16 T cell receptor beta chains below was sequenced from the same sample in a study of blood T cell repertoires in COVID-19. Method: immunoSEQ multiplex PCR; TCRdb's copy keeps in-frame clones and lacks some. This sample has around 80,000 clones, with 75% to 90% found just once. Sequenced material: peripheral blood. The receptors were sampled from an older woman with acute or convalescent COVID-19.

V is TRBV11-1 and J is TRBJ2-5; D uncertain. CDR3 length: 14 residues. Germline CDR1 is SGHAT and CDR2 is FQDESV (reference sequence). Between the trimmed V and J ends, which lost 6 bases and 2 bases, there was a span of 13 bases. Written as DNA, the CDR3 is TGTGCCAGCAGTCCCACAGATTTACAAGAGACCCAGTACTTC. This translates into CASSPTDLQETQYF.

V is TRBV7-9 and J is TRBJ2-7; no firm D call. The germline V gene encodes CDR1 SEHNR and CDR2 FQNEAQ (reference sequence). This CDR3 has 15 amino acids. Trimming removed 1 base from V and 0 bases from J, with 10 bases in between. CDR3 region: CASSLGRSFSYEQYF. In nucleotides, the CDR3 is TGTGCCAGCAGCTTAGGTCGGAGTTTCTCCTACGAGCAGTACTTC.

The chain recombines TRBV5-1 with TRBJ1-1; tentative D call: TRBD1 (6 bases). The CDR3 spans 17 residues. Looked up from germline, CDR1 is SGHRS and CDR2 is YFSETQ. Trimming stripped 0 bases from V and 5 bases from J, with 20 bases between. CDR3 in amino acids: CASSLGGTRLSRTEAFF. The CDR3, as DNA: TGCGCCAGCAGCTTGGGGGGGACACGGCTTTCTAGAACTGAAGCTTTCTTT.

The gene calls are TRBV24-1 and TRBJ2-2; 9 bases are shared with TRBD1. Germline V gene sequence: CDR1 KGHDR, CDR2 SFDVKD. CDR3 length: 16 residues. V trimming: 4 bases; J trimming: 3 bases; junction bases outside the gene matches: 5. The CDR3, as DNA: TGTGCCACCAGTGAAACAGGGGGCGCGGACACCGGGGAGCTGTTTTTT. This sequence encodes CATSETGGADTGELFF.

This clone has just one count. CDR3 protein: CASSYSNPLAAELFF. The CDR3, as DNA: TGTGCCAGCAGTTACTCGAACCCACTCGCGGCGGAGCTGTTTTTT. The gene calls are TRBV6-6 and TRBJ2-2, with unresolved D. The germline V gene encodes CDR1 MNHNY and CDR2 SVGAGI (reference sequence). This CDR3 comprises 15 residues. Trimming took off 0 bases at V and 10 bases at J, with 15 bases between the two ends.

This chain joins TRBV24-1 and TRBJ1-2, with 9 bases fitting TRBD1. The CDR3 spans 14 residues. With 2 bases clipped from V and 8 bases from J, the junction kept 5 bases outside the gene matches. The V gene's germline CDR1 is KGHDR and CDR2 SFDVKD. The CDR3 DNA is TGTGCCACCAGTGATTCCCGACAGGGGGACGGCTACACCTTC. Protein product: CATSDSRQGDGYTF.

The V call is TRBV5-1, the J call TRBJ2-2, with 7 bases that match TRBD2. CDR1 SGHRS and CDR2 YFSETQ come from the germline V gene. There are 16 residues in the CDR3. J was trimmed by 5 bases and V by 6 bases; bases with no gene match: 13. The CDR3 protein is CASKLGEAGVTGELFF. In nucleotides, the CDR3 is TGCGCCAGCAAGCTTGGAGAGGCGGGGGTGACCGGGGAGCTGTTTTTT.

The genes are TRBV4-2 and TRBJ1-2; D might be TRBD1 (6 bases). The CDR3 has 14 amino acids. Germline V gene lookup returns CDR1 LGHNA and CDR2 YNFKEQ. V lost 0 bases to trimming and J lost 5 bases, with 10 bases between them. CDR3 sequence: CASSQDRTVYGYTF. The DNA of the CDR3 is TGTGCCAGCAGCCAAGACCGGACAGTATATGGCTACACCTTC.

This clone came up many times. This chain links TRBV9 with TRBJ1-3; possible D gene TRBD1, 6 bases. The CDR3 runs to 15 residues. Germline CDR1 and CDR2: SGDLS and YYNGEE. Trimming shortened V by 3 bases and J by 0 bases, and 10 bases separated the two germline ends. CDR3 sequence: CASSAVGASGNTIYF. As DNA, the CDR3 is TGTGCCAGCAGCGCGGTGGGGGCCTCTGGAAACACCATATATTTT.

The CDR3 sequence: CASSDEQETQYF. CDR3 sequence (DNA): TGTGCCAGCAGTGACGAGCAAGAGACCCAGTACTTC. This chain links TRBV2 with TRBJ2-5; unclear D gene. V lost 3 bases, J lost 2 bases, and 4 bases lay in between. The CDR3 runs to 12 residues. Germline CDR1 reads SNHLY; CDR2 reads FYNNEI. The whole variable domain, filled in from reference TRBV2 and TRBJ2-5, reads EPEVTQTPSHQVTQMGQEVILRCVPISNHLYFYWYRQILGQKVEFLVSFYNNEISEKSEIFDDQFSVERPDGSNFTLKIRSTKLEDSAMYFCASSDEQETQYFGPGTRLLVL.

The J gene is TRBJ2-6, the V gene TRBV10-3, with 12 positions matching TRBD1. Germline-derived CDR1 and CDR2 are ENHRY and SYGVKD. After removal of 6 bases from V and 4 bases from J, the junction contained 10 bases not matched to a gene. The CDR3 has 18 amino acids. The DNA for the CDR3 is TGTGCCATCAGGGCGGGACAGGGGGCTCTCGGCGGGGCCAACGTCCTGACTTTC. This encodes CAIRAGQGALGGANVLTF.

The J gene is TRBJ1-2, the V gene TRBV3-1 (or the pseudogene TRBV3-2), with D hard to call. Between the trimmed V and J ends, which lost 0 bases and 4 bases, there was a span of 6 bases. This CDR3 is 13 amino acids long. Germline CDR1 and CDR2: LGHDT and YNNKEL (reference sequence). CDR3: CASSQDLAYGYTF. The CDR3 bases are TGTGCCAGCAGCCAAGATTTAGCCTATGGCTACACCTTC.

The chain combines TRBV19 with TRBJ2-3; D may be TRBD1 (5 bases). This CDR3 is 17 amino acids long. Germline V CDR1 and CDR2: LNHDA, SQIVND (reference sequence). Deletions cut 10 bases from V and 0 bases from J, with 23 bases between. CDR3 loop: CATTSKSGAASTDTQYF. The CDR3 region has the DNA TGTGCCACCACCTCTAAGAGTGGGGCCGCCAGCACAGATACGCAGTATTTT.

The CDR3 DNA follows: TGTGCCAGCAGCCAGCTAGATTCCTGGATAGCGGGGATCGATGAGCAGTTCTTC. Translating it yields CASSQLDSWIAGIDEQFF. The chain combines TRBV27 with TRBJ2-1; 8 bases fit TRBD2. Trimming removed 6 bases from V and 8 bases from J; junction bases left unmatched: 21. Germline V gene lookup returns CDR1 MNHEY and CDR2 SMNVEV (reference sequence). This CDR3 has 18 residues.

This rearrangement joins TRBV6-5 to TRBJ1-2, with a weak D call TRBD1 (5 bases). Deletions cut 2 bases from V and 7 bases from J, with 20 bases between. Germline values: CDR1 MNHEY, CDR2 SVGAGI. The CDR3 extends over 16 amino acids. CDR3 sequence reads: CASSYRGDSRWSGYTF. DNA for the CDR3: TGTGCCAGCAGTTACCGAGGTGACAGCCGGTGGAGTGGCTACACCTTC.

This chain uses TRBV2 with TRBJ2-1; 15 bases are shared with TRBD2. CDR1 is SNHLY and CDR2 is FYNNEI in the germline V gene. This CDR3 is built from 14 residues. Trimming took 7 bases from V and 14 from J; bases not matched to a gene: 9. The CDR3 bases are TGTGCCAGCATTCGGACTAGCGGGGGGGATTTGGAGTTCTTC. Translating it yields CASIRTSGGDLEFF.